This T cell receptor (beta chain) was sequenced for a study of cytomegalovirus exposure and HLA in healthy donors. The CDR3 has 15 amino acids. CDR1 is SGHAT, CDR2 FQNNGV, per germline. Trimming took 3 bases from V and 2 from J, leaving 13 bases between them. The study ran its PCR with 60 Vbeta and 13 Jbeta primers. The repertoire was sequenced with immunoSEQ multiplex PCR; TCRdb's copy has only in-frame clones and lacks some. Of some 130,000 clones listed, 70% to 80% are singletons. The V gene is TRBV11-2, the J gene TRBJ2-5, with D tentatively TRBD1 (6 bases). The receptor comes from a female donor in good health and CMV-seronegative. Material for sequencing was PBMCs. The CDR3 spells CASSFTNGQQETQYF. CDR3 DNA sequence: TGTGCCAGCAGCTTTACCAACGGACAGCAAGAGACCCAGTACTTC.